The rows below give T cell receptor beta chains drawn from one sample of a study of metastatic and nonmetastatic thyroid tumors. Using MiXCR, TCRdb reanalyzed the PCR reads. The data show fewer than 15,000 clones, with over 20% seen just once and roughly 8% held by the top ten. Material for sequencing was tumor tissue. The receptors here all came from a female donor with papillary thyroid cancer or a benign thyroid nodule (not recorded which). Some clones in this sample may be carry-over from other donors' samples. CDR3s include the opening cysteine and the closing phenylalanine or tryptophan. A D gene is named only where the DNA matches it firmly. Not every row has a clone size; where given, it reads once, few, many or a size class.

j_call: TRBJ1-5; clone_size: few; v_call: TRBV27; d_call: .; cdr3_aa: CASSLGGAYGQPQHF; cdr3_nt: TGTGCCAGCAGTTTGGGGGGGGCATATGGGCAGCCACAGCATTTT
j_call: TRBJ2-7; clone_size: .; v_call: TRBV20-1; d_call: .; cdr3_aa: CSATSGGRNYEQYF; cdr3_nt: TGCAGTGCCACCTCCGGGGGGCGGAACTACGAGCAGTACTTC
j_call: TRBJ1-2; clone_size: .; v_call: TRBV2; d_call: TRBD1; cdr3_aa: CASHATWTGGAYFYTF; cdr3_nt: TGTGCCAGCCATGCTACTTGGACAGGGGGGGCCTATTTCTACACCTTC
j_call: TRBJ2-7; clone_size: medium-sized; v_call: TRBV9; d_call: .; cdr3_aa: CASSPQGAYEQYF; cdr3_nt: TGTGCCAGCAGCCCACAGGGAGCCTACGAGCAGTACTTC
j_call: TRBJ2-5; clone_size: many; v_call: TRBV11-1; d_call: TRBD1; cdr3_aa: CASSFLRDRGETQYF; cdr3_nt: TGTGCCAGCAGCTTCCTCCGGGACAGGGGAGAGACCCAGTACTTC
j_call: TRBJ2-7; clone_size: many; v_call: TRBV28; d_call: .; cdr3_aa: CASSGRPYEQYF; cdr3_nt: TGTGCCAGCTCGGGTAGGCCCTACGAGCAGTACTTC
j_call: TRBJ2-3; clone_size: .; v_call: TRBV2; d_call: .; cdr3_aa: CASSESGSSTDTQYF; cdr3_nt: TGTGCCAGCAGTGAATCGGGCAGTAGCACAGATACGCAGTATTTT
j_call: TRBJ2-4; clone_size: .; v_call: TRBV5-4; d_call: TRBD2; cdr3_aa: CASSLSSGSSDIQYF; cdr3_nt: TGTGCCAGCAGCTTGTCCAGCGGGAGTTCGGACATTCAGTACTTC
j_call: TRBJ2-7; clone_size: medium-sized; v_call: TRBV4-1; d_call: TRBD1; cdr3_aa: CASSQRQGADEQYF; cdr3_nt: TGCGCCAGCAGCCAAAGGCAGGGGGCGGACGAGCAGTACTTC
j_call: TRBJ1-1; clone_size: .; v_call: TRBV20-1; d_call: .; cdr3_aa: CSARGRGDTEAFF; cdr3_nt: TGCAGTGCTAGAGGTAGGGGGGACACTGAAGCTTTCTTT
j_call: TRBJ1-3; clone_size: .; v_call: TRBV2; d_call: TRBD1; cdr3_aa: CASRQGGQGGLSGNTIYF; cdr3_nt: TGTGCCAGCCGCCAGGGAGGACAGGGGGGTCTCTCTGGAAACACCATATATTTT
j_call: TRBJ1-1; clone_size: few; v_call: TRBV7-9; d_call: .; cdr3_aa: CASIIGRGAFF; cdr3_nt: TGTGCCAGCATCATTGGCCGGGGTGCTTTCTTT
j_call: TRBJ2-1; clone_size: many; v_call: TRBV5-1; d_call: .; cdr3_aa: CASSLGRVGNEQFF; cdr3_nt: TGCGCCAGCAGCTTGGGCAGGGTTGGCAATGAGCAGTTCTTC
j_call: TRBJ1-2; clone_size: .; v_call: TRBV20-1; d_call: .; cdr3_aa: CSAREFGREGYGYTF; cdr3_nt: TGCAGTGCTAGAGAATTTGGGCGTGAAGGCTATGGCTACACCTTC
j_call: TRBJ1-1; clone_size: many; v_call: TRBV11-2; d_call: .; cdr3_aa: CASSFGGMNTEAFF; cdr3_nt: TGTGCCAGCAGTTTCGGGGGGATGAACACTGAAGCTTTCTTT
j_call: TRBJ1-2; clone_size: many; v_call: TRBV5-1; d_call: .; cdr3_aa: CASSGDARGVYGYTF; cdr3_nt: TGCGCCAGCAGCGGGGACGCCCGAGGGGTCTATGGCTACACCTTC
j_call: TRBJ1-4; clone_size: many; v_call: TRBV7-9; d_call: .; cdr3_aa: CASSKTGYNEKLFF; cdr3_nt: TGTGCCAGCAGCAAGACAGGCTATAATGAAAAACTGTTTTTT
j_call: TRBJ2-2; clone_size: many; v_call: TRBV5-1; d_call: .; cdr3_aa: CASSPTDPLNTGELFF; cdr3_nt: TGCGCCAGCAGCCCGACCGACCCGTTGAACACCGGGGAGCTGTTTTTT
j_call: TRBJ2-2; clone_size: .; v_call: TRBV20-1; d_call: .; cdr3_aa: CSASGVTGELFF; cdr3_nt: TGCAGTGCTAGTGGAGTAACCGGGGAGCTGTTTTTT
j_call: TRBJ1-4; clone_size: medium-sized; v_call: TRBV29-1; d_call: .; cdr3_aa: CSGSINEKLFF; cdr3_nt: TGCAGCGGCTCCATTAATGAAAAACTGTTTTTT
j_call: TRBJ1-1; clone_size: .; v_call: TRBV30; d_call: .; cdr3_aa: CAWSVIQENTEAFF; cdr3_nt: TGTGCCTGGAGTGTAATCCAGGAGAACACTGAAGCTTTCTTT
j_call: TRBJ1-4; clone_size: many; v_call: TRBV29-1; d_call: .; cdr3_aa: CSVDSGNEKLFF; cdr3_nt: TGCAGCGTTGATAGCGGGAATGAAAAACTGTTTTTT
j_call: TRBJ1-2; clone_size: many; v_call: TRBV5-5; d_call: .; cdr3_aa: CASSPRGSQGYGYTF; cdr3_nt: TGTGCCAGCAGCCCTCGAGGGAGCCAAGGCTATGGCTACACCTTC
j_call: TRBJ2-5; clone_size: few; v_call: TRBV6-1; d_call: TRBD2; cdr3_aa: CASSGYRRLAEETHYF; cdr3_nt: TGTGCCAGCAGTGGATACCGTCGACTAGCGGAAGAGACCCATTACTTC
j_call: TRBJ1-1; clone_size: few; v_call: TRBV6-1; d_call: .; cdr3_aa: CASSDSRDTEAFF; cdr3_nt: TGTGCCAGCAGTGACAGCCGGGACACTGAAGCTTTCTTT
j_call: TRBJ1-1; clone_size: many; v_call: TRBV19; d_call: .; cdr3_aa: CASSRGQLNTEAFF; cdr3_nt: TGTGCCAGTAGCAGGGGACAACTGAACACTGAAGCTTTCTTT
j_call: TRBJ2-7; clone_size: large; v_call: TRBV12-3/TRBV12-4; d_call: .; cdr3_aa: CASSSLSLEFAEQYF; cdr3_nt: TGTGCCAGCAGTTCCCTAAGTTTGGAATTCGCCGAGCAGTACTTC
j_call: TRBJ1-4; clone_size: .; v_call: TRBV18; d_call: .; cdr3_aa: CASSGQGYEKLFF; cdr3_nt: TGTGCCAGCTCAGGGCAAGGGTATGAGAAACTGTTTTTT
j_call: TRBJ2-2; clone_size: many; v_call: TRBV5-1; d_call: .; cdr3_aa: CASRVLNTGELFF; cdr3_nt: TGCGCCAGCAGAGTCCTTAACACCGGGGAGCTGTTTTTT
j_call: TRBJ1-6; clone_size: .; v_call: TRBV11-2; d_call: .; cdr3_aa: CASSLGQVAYNSPLHF; cdr3_nt: TGTGCCAGCAGCTTAGGACAGGTTGCCTATAATTCACCCCTCCACTTT
j_call: TRBJ1-1; clone_size: few; v_call: TRBV28; d_call: .; cdr3_aa: CASSPRGQIEAFF; cdr3_nt: TGTGCCAGCAGTCCCCGGGGGCAGATAGAAGCTTTCTTT
j_call: TRBJ1-4; clone_size: medium-sized; v_call: TRBV24-1; d_call: .; cdr3_aa: CATSEGSFEKLFF; cdr3_nt: TGTGCCACCAGTGAGGGCAGCTTCGAAAAACTGTTTTTT
j_call: TRBJ2-1; clone_size: many; v_call: TRBV6-4; d_call: .; cdr3_aa: CASSDSEANEQFF; cdr3_nt: TGTGCCAGCAGTGACTCAGAAGCCAATGAGCAGTTCTTC
j_call: TRBJ2-7; clone_size: many; v_call: TRBV5-4; d_call: .; cdr3_aa: CASSQEDSYEQYF; cdr3_nt: TGTGCCAGCAGCCAAGAGGATAGTTACGAGCAGTACTTC
j_call: TRBJ2-1; clone_size: many; v_call: TRBV9; d_call: TRBD2; cdr3_aa: CASSISGRAGNEQFF; cdr3_nt: TGTGCCAGCAGCATCAGCGGGAGAGCCGGTAACGAGCAGTTCTTC
j_call: TRBJ1-2; clone_size: .; v_call: TRBV6-5; d_call: .; cdr3_aa: CASSYSQGLPYGYTF; cdr3_nt: TGTGCCAGCAGTTACTCCCAAGGACTGCCCTATGGCTACACCTTC
j_call: TRBJ1-1; clone_size: medium-sized; v_call: TRBV3-1; d_call: TRBD1; cdr3_aa: CASRPGTANTEAFF; cdr3_nt: TGTGCCAGCAGACCCGGGACAGCTAACACTGAAGCTTTCTTT
j_call: TRBJ2-7; clone_size: many; v_call: TRBV20-1; d_call: .; cdr3_aa: CSATSGGRTYEQYF; cdr3_nt: TGCAGTGCCACCTCTGGGGGGCGGACCTACGAGCAGTACTTC
j_call: TRBJ2-1; clone_size: medium-sized; v_call: TRBV7-2; d_call: .; cdr3_aa: CASSLWGEQFF; cdr3_nt: TGTGCCAGCAGCCTCTGGGGTGAGCAGTTCTTC
j_call: TRBJ2-7; clone_size: few; v_call: TRBV6-1; d_call: .; cdr3_aa: CASSRQGHPYEQYF; cdr3_nt: TGTGCCAGCAGCCGGCAGGGGCACCCCTACGAGCAGTACTTC
j_call: TRBJ1-5; clone_size: few; v_call: TRBV28; d_call: .; cdr3_aa: CASSSAGAMCQSQHF; cdr3_nt: TGTGCCAGCAGTTCGGCAGGGGCGATGTGTCAGTCCCAGCATTTT
j_call: TRBJ2-5; clone_size: .; v_call: TRBV18; d_call: .; cdr3_aa: CASSSRQRGETQYF; cdr3_nt: TGTGCCAGCTCATCCCGACAGCGAGGAGAGACCCAGTACTTC
j_call: TRBJ1-2; clone_size: medium-sized; v_call: TRBV20-1; d_call: TRBD1; cdr3_aa: CSAPPGTGIDGYTF; cdr3_nt: TGCAGTGCGCCCCCCGGGACAGGGATTGATGGCTACACCTTC
j_call: TRBJ2-1; clone_size: few; v_call: TRBV28; d_call: .; cdr3_aa: CASSPNEQFF; cdr3_nt: TGTGCCAGCAGCCCCAATGAGCAGTTCTTC
j_call: TRBJ2-2; clone_size: few; v_call: TRBV7-9; d_call: .; cdr3_aa: CASSSGQMNTGELFF; cdr3_nt: TGTGCCAGCAGCTCGGGCCAGATGAACACCGGGGAGCTGTTTTTT
j_call: TRBJ1-2; clone_size: few; v_call: TRBV28; d_call: TRBD1; cdr3_aa: CASRPQGAGGYTF; cdr3_nt: TGTGCCAGCAGACCACAGGGGGCCGGTGGCTACACCTTC
j_call: TRBJ2-3; clone_size: .; v_call: TRBV5-1; d_call: TRBD1; cdr3_aa: CASSTGQGMDTQYF; cdr3_nt: TGCGCCAGCAGCACGGGACAGGGGATGGATACGCAGTATTTT
j_call: TRBJ1-6; clone_size: few; v_call: TRBV12-3/TRBV12-4; d_call: .; cdr3_aa: CASRGIYNSPIHF; cdr3_nt: TGTGCCAGCAGAGGGATTTATAATTCACCCATCCACTTT
j_call: TRBJ1-2; clone_size: medium-sized; v_call: TRBV12-3/TRBV12-4; d_call: .; cdr3_aa: CASSSFYGYTF; cdr3_nt: TGTGCCAGCAGTTCCTTCTATGGCTACACCTTC
j_call: TRBJ2-2; clone_size: .; v_call: TRBV30; d_call: .; cdr3_aa: CAWSPRGSLNTGELFF; cdr3_nt: TGTGCCTGGAGTCCCCGGGGCAGCCTGAACACCGGGGAGCTGTTTTTT
j_call: TRBJ1-2; clone_size: many; v_call: TRBV19; d_call: TRBD1; cdr3_aa: CASSTLYKPGQEGYTF; cdr3_nt: TGTGCCAGTAGTACCCTGTATAAACCGGGACAGGAAGGCTACACCTTC
j_call: TRBJ2-1; clone_size: many; v_call: TRBV5-1; d_call: TRBD2; cdr3_aa: CASSLTSGSSYNEQFF; cdr3_nt: TGCGCCAGCAGCTTAACTAGCGGAAGCTCCTACAATGAGCAGTTCTTC
j_call: TRBJ2-7; clone_size: .; v_call: TRBV20-1; d_call: .; cdr3_aa: CSARKGPASYEQYF; cdr3_nt: TGCAGTGCTAGGAAGGGACCGGCCTCCTACGAGCAGTACTTC